Sequencing of this TCR beta chain was carried out in a study of CD8 T cells in ankylosing spondylitis. The study, taken as a whole, reports: Ankylosing spondylitis blood appeared to be characterized by a TCR beta motif of roughly eight highly homologous variants.

At least ten counts were recorded for this clonotype. Its antigen is still unknown. Germline CDR1 SGHAT, CDR2 FQNNGV. The V and J ends lost 0 bases and 2 bases respectively, with 18 bases between them. The CDR3 is made up of 18 amino acids. TCRdb redid the calling of the 5' RACE reads with MiXCR, one entry per CDR3 protein. The sample holds about 450,000 distinct CDR3 sequences, roughly 25% seen once. The TCR was taken from a male donor with ankylosing spondylitis. The chain links TRBV11-2 to TRBJ2-3, with D possibly being TRBD2 (6 bases). The material sequenced was blood, either unsorted or a sorted T cell fraction (not recorded which). CDR3 sequence: CASSLEVGGGISTDTQYF. In nucleotides, the CDR3 is TGTGCCAGCAGCTTAGAGGTGGGCGGCGGGATCTCCACAGATACGCAGTATTTT. The full variable domain, in which reference TRBV11-2 and TRBJ2-3 provide the parts outside the CDR3, is EAGVAQSPRYKIIEKRQSVAFWCNPISGHATLYWYQQILGQGPKLLIQFQNNGVVDDSQLPKDRFSAERLKGVDSTLKIQPAKLEDSAVYLCASSLEVGGGISTDTQYFGPGTRLTVL.